This TCR beta chain originates from a study of cytomegalovirus exposure and HLA in healthy donors. About the research overall: Researchers previously reported finding roughly 120 million unique TCR beta sequences from some 180 million T cells. Broader study findings: Most TCR sequences proved rare, with some public TCRs found in many donors. It was taken for granted in presence/absence analyses that sequencing depth across donors was roughly uniform.

PCR amplification relied on 60 Vbeta primers (plus 13 Jbeta primers). Sequencing was performed with immunoSEQ multiplex PCR; in TCRdb, only in-frame clones are kept and a portion is missing. The data hold under 150,000 clones, with over 75% observed a single time. Notes on this clone: Its target is not known.

The sample taken for sequencing was PBMCs. The sequence was obtained from a male donor in good health and CMV-seronegative.

The CDR3 nucleotides are TGTGCCAGCAGCGCTACCGGGGGACTAGCAGAGCAGTTCTTC. Its protein is CASSATGGLAEQFF. The rearrangement joins TRBV9 to TRBJ2-1, with 9 nucleotides matching TRBD2. From germline, CDR1 is SGDLS and CDR2 YYNGEE. Trimming at V came to 3 bases and at J to 10 bases, leaving 8 bases not matched to a gene. The CDR3 contains 14 residues.